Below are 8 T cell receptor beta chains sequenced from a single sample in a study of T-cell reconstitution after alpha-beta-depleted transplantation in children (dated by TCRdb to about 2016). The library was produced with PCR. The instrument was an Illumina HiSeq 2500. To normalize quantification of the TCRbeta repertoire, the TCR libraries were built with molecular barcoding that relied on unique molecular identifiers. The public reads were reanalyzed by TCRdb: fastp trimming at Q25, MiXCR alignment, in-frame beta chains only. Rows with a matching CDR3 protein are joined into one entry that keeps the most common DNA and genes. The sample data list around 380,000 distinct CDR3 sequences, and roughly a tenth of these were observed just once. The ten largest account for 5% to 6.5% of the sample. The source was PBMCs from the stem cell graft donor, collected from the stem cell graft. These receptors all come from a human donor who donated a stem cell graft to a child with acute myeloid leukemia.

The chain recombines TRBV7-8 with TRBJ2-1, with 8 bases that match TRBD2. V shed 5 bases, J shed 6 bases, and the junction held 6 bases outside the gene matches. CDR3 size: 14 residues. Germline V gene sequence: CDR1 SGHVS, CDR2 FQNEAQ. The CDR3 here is CASSTRTSPNEQFF. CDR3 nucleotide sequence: TGTGCCAGCAGCACGAGGACTAGCCCCAATGAGCAGTTCTTC. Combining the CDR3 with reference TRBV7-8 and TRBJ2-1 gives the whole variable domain GAGVSQSPRYKVAKRGQDVALRCDPISGHVSLFWYQQALGQGPEFLTYFQNEAQLDKSGLPSDRFFAERPEGSVSTLKIQRTQQEDSAVYLCASSTRTSPNEQFFGPGTRLTVL.

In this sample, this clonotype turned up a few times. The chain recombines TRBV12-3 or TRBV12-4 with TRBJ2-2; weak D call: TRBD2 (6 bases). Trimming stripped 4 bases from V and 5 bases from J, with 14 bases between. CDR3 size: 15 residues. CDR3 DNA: TGTGCCAGCAGTTCCCCGACGGGGAGGACCGGGGAGCTGTTTTTT. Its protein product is CASSSPTGRTGELFF.

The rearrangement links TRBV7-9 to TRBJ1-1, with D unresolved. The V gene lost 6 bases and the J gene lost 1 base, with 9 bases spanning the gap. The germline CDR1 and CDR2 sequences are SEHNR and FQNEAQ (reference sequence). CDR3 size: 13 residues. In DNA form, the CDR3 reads TGTGCCAGCAGACTCCCCGGGAACACTGAAGCTTTCTTT. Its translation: CASRLPGNTEAFF.

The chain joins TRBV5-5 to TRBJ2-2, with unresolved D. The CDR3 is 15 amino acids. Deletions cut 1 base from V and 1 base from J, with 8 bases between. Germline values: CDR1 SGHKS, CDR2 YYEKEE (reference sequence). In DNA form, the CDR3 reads TGTGCCAGCAGCTTGTTTAACCAGAACACCGGGGAGCTGTTTTTT. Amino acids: CASSLFNQNTGELFF.

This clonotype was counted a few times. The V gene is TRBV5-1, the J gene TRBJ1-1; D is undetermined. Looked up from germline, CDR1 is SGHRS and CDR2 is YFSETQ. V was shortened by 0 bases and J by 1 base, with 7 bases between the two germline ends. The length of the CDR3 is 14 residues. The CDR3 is CASSLVRWNTEAFF. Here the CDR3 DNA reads TGCGCCAGCAGCTTGGTACGATGGAACACTGAAGCTTTCTTT.

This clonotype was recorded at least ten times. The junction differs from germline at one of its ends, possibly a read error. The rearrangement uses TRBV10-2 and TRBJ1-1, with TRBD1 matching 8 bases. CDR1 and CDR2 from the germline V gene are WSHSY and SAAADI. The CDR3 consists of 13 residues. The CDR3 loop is CASSTGGGTEAFF. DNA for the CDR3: TGTGCCAGCAGTACAGGGGGTGGCACTGAAGCTTTCTTT.

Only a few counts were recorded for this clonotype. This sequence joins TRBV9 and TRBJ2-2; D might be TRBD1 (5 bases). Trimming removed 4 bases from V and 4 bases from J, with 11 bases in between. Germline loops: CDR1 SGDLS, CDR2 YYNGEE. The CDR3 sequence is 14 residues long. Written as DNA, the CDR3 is TGTGCCAGCAGCACATGGACAAGCACCGGGGAGCTGTTTTTT. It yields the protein CASSTWTSTGELFF.

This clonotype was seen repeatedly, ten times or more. CDR3 region: CASSPDRNQPQHF. CDR3 in DNA: TGTGCCAGCTCACCCGACAGGAATCAGCCCCAGCATTTT. J is TRBJ1-5 and V is TRBV18; D is possibly TRBD1 (6 bases). CDR3 length: 13 amino acids. V was clipped by 3 bases and J by 4 bases, with 7 bases between them. Germline-derived CDR1 and CDR2 are KGHSH and LQKENI.